This TCR beta chain stems from a study of memory CD4+ T cells and cytomegalovirus serostatus. Across the whole study: Healthy Belgian adult donors included nine or ten CMV-positive and some 24 CMV-negative people. Findings of the study overall: The CMV-associated TCR signature appears largely within the CD4+ memory repertoire. About two fifths of the roughly 150 known CMV-associated TCRbeta sequences appeared in CD4+ memory.

Sequencing used immunoSEQ multiplex PCR; TCRdb keeps in-frame clones, though not all of them. The sample shows 60,000 to 75,000 clones, 80% of them seen only once. The V end lost 3 bases, the J end lost 0 bases, and 1 base lay between the germline ends. In germline, CDR1 is SGHDT, CDR2 YYEEEE. The CDR3 sequence is 11 residues long. The sort gate was single viable CD3+CD4+CD8-CD45RO+ cells for memory CD4+ T cells. After thawing, CD4+ T cells were positively selected. Of note for this clone: Antigen unknown.

The source of this sequence is an adult in good health and CMV-seronegative. Some clones in this sample may be carry-over from other donors' samples. Sequenced: memory CD4+ T cells from blood. The chain uses TRBV5-6 and TRBJ2-7; D remains unclear. This chain's CDR3 is CASSYSYEQYF. In nucleotides, the CDR3 is TGTGCCAGCAGCTACTCCTACGAGCAGTACTTC.